This TCR beta chain was captured by sequencing in a study of graft-versus-host responses after intestinal transplantation. Turning to the study itself: Tacrolimus plus steroids were given to all recipients for approximately 3 years, preceded by anti-thymocyte globulin induction. Study-wide results and limits: When patients had graft-donor T cell macrochimerism, their allografts held high graft-versus-host to host-versus-graft clonal ratios.

The method was immunoSEQ multiplex PCR; TCRdb's version includes in-frame clones alone and lacks a portion of them. Altogether over 70,000 clones are present, around 83% being singletons, with the ten largest covering 17%. With respect to this clone: Antigen unknown.

V was pared by 5 bases and J by 8 bases, with 13 bases between. Germline-derived CDR1 and CDR2 are SEHNR and FQNEAQ (reference sequence). This CDR3 comprises 13 residues. The origin of this receptor is a human donor who received an intestinal transplant. Sequencing used unstimulated CD8+ T cells sorted from spleen or lymph node cells, obtained before intestinal transplant. J is TRBJ2-1 and V is TRBV7-9; the D gene is possibly TRBD2 (5 bases). The CDR3 sequence: CASSRRDTHEQFF. In DNA, the CDR3 is TGTGCCAGCAGCCGCCGGGATACCCATGAGCAGTTCTTC.